The present T cell receptor (beta chain) was sequenced within a study of CXCR4 blockade with PD-1 therapy in pancreatic cancer (dated 2019 in TCRdb). For context, the study as a whole: The study analyzed resected pancreatic ductal adenocarcinoma using multiplex immunohistochemistry and TCRbeta immunosequencing, along with ex vivo slice culture to test PD-1 and CXCR4 blockade. Two geographically distinct regions were TCR-sequenced from each of about 6 tumors to assess intratumoral heterogeneity.

Using the immunoSEQ Assay at Adaptive Biotechnologies, the researchers immunosequenced TCRbeta CDR3 regions from the extracted DNA. The source study handled its data this way. To measure the absolute abundance of each unique TCRbeta CDR3, the sequences were collapsed and filtered. Clonality was calculated as 1 minus Pielou's evenness, with only productive in-frame rearrangements included in the computation. Regional overlap was evaluated by tracking the top 100 nucleotide rearrangements across paired samples, and paired versus unrelated samples were compared using the Morisita index. Convergence of nucleotide rearrangements onto identical amino acid sequences was assessed with the immunoSEQ Rearrangement Details tool. The clones in this table, taken by TCRdb from immuneACCESS, are in-frame only. Not every clone is retained; where verified, under half of the shortfall comes from an unresolved V gene, and the cause of the rest is unknown. The D gene and trimming were derived from the DNA, and the V and J assignments and clone size from that table. This sample lists about 5,000 clones; 50% to 60% were detected once. The ten largest clonotypes hold around 15% of the sample.

The archived tumor blocks were obtained from patients to whom no neoadjuvant therapy had been administered before resection. For the preserved-tissue arm, the study drew on about 32 surgical resection samples taken from about two dozen pancreatic ductal adenocarcinoma patients who had not been treated previously. DNA for the resection arm was extracted from ten 5-micron curls of FFPE tumor cut next to the multiplex immunohistochemistry slide. This clone came up once. Its antigen is unknown. It has no much larger one-base neighbor in the sample; base qualities were not kept. What the work shows at the level of the full study, not this receptor alone: Tumors had clonal expansion, with a mean productive clonality of around 0.15 compared with about 0.05 in healthy blood, yet clonality showed no correlation with survival. Only TCRbeta chains were sequenced, so true antigen-specificity overlap of convergent dominant clones remained unconfirmed pending paired alpha-beta single-cell sequencing. A strong correlation was found between amino acid clone frequency and the number of distinct nucleotide rearrangements encoding each amino acid clone, suggesting convergent selection by common tumor antigens.

The CDR3 numbers 19 residues from cysteine through phenylalanine. Of all the DNA, just the CDR3 is kept, 57 bases in frame from base 1. V gives up 5 bases and J gives up 4 bases, and the segment between their germline ends measures 26 bases. The CDR1 and CDR2 encoded by the germline V gene are SGHTA and FQGNSA. This TCR came from a human donor with pancreatic ductal adenocarcinoma. The V gene is TRBV7-2 and the J gene is TRBJ1-4; TRBD1 might be the D gene, on 6 matching bases. What was sequenced was tumor tissue. The CDR3 loop reads CASSPRGARGARGNEKLFF. Here is the DNA: TGTGCCAGCAGCCCCCGGGGGGCCCGGGGGGCACGGGGTAATGAAAAACTGTTTTTT. With the portions outside the CDR3 filled from the reference TRBV7-2 and TRBJ1-4 genes, the complete variable region becomes GAGVSQSPSNKVTEKGKDVELRCDPISGHTALYWYRQSLGQGLEFLIYFQGNSAPDKSGLPSDRFSAERTGGSVSTLTIQRTQQEDSAVYLCASSPRGARGARGNEKLFFGSGTQLSVL.